Sequencing of this T cell receptor (beta chain) was carried out in a study of T-cell memory formation after mild COVID-19. Germline-derived CDR1 and CDR2 are DFQATT and SNEGSKA (reference sequence). V dropped 6 bases and J dropped 0 bases, with 15 bases sitting between them. The CDR3 is made up of 15 amino acids. TCRdb used MiXCR to reprocess the 5' RACE reads, holding one entry per CDR3 protein. This sample carries hundreds of thousands of distinct CDR3 sequences, around 20% of them seen once, and the ten largest clones take roughly an eighth. Sequencing was performed on PBMCs or a T cell subset sorted from them (not recorded which). The chain combines TRBV20-1 with TRBJ2-4, with D uncertain. The TCR originated in an adult woman who had mild COVID-19 (a few samples of this study predate the infection). Cell type and time point are not known. The CDR3 DNA sequence: TGCAGTGCGATCGAGATGAATTTAGCCAAAAACATTCAGTACTTC. It translates to CSAIEMNLAKNIQYF.